These 11 T cell receptor beta chains originate from one sample sequenced in a study of T-cell reconstitution after alpha-beta-depleted transplantation in children. Unique molecular identifiers were used to barcode this TCRbeta library. TCRdb used MiXCR to reprocess the PCR reads, holding one entry per CDR3 protein. Altogether roughly 340,000 distinct CDR3 sequences are present, around 15% being singletons, with the ten largest covering roughly 41%. Sequenced here: PBMCs, mostly from graft donor cells, sampled 360 days after TCRalphabeta/CD19-depleted stem cell transplant. These receptors originate from a male patient between 2 and 10 years old who had a stem cell transplant for acute lymphoblastic leukemia, so the T cells may come from the graft donor.

This clonotype appeared a few times. The chain carries TRBV18 and TRBJ2-7; D remains ambiguous. Germline V gene data show CDR1 as KGHSH and CDR2 as LQKENI. V was shortened by 1 base and J by 6 bases, with 13 bases between the two germline ends. The CDR3 is 14 amino acids. CDR3 nucleotides: TGTGCCAGCTCACCACTTGTTATGTCTGGCGAGCAGTACTTC. Amino acid sequence: CASSPLVMSGEQYF.

J is TRBJ2-5 and V is TRBV12-3 or TRBV12-4, with D perhaps TRBD1 (6 bases). V was pared by 4 bases and J by 5 bases, with 14 bases between. The CDR3 spans 14 residues. As DNA, the CDR3 is TGTGCCAGCAGTTATGAACAGGGACGGGAGACCCAGTACTTC. Translating it yields CASSYEQGRETQYF.

CDR3 residues: CSAWDRGAYEQYF. Here the CDR3 DNA reads TGCAGTGCCTGGGACAGGGGAGCCTACGAGCAGTACTTC. The rearrangement links TRBV20-1 to TRBJ2-7; 10 nucleotides line up with TRBD1. This CDR3 spans 13 amino acids. From germline, CDR1 is DFQATT and CDR2 SNEGSKA (reference sequence). V dropped 6 bases and J dropped 2; count of bases not matched to a gene: 4.

V and J are TRBV3-1 and TRBJ1-1; D remains unclear. The CDR3 is made up of 15 amino acids. Trimming pared 3 bases from V and 7 bases from J, leaving 18 bases between. CDR1 is LGHDT and CDR2 is YNNKEL in the germline V gene (reference sequence). Here the CDR3 reads CASSHRAGRPNEAFF. As DNA, the CDR3 is TGTGCCAGCAGCCACCGGGCAGGACGGCCAAATGAAGCTTTCTTT.

This clonotype turned up a few times. J is TRBJ2-1 and V is TRBV12-3 or TRBV12-4; 9 bases line up with TRBD2. This CDR3 region has 14 residues. The ends lost 7 bases at V and 7 bases at J; junction bases unmatched: 8. The CDR3 region is CASNRGRGGNEQFF. The CDR3 nucleotides are TGTGCCAGCAACCGAGGGCGGGGGGGGAATGAGCAGTTCTTC.

The chain employs TRBV28 and TRBJ2-7, with 12 positions matching TRBD2. The V gene end was trimmed by 3 bases and the J gene end by 0 bases; junction bases not matched to a gene: 3. CDR1 and CDR2 from the germline V gene are MDHEN and SYDVKM. This CDR3 region has 16 residues. The CDR3 here is CASSFSGLAGSYEQYF. DNA of the CDR3: TGTGCCAGCAGTTTCTCGGGACTAGCGGGCTCCTACGAGCAGTACTTC.

This clonotype was seen a few times. This CDR3 is CASSLSTQAGNEKLFF. CDR3 in DNA: TGTGCCAGCAGTTTAAGTACTCAGGCAGGGAATGAAAAACTGTTTTTT. V gene TRBV12-3 or TRBV12-4 combines with J gene TRBJ1-4, with D possibly matching TRBD1 (5 bases). Trimming took off 2 bases at V and 5 bases at J, with 15 bases between the two ends. This CDR3 is built from 16 residues.

This clonotype appeared a few times. The chain uses TRBV5-1 and TRBJ2-3, with TRBD1 as a possible D gene (6 bases). V shed 7 bases and J shed 4 bases, with 13 bases lying between them. Germline V gene lookup returns CDR1 SGHRS and CDR2 YFSETQ. CDR3 length equals 13 residues. The CDR3 sequence: CASHDRPPDTQYF. CDR3 nucleotides: TGCGCCAGCCACGACAGGCCCCCAGATACGCAGTATTTT.

This clonotype has at least ten counts. The chain carries TRBV5-4 and TRBJ2-1; 7 nucleotides line up with TRBD1. Per the germline V gene, CDR1 is SGHNT and CDR2 is YYREEE (reference sequence). The CDR3 runs to 15 residues. V shed 3 bases and J 6 bases; nucleotides not matched to a gene: 9. The CDR3 is CASSYRTGRGNEQFF. The CDR3 bases are TGTGCCAGCAGCTACAGGACAGGAAGGGGCAATGAGCAGTTCTTC. The full variable domain, completed using reference TRBV5-4 and TRBJ2-1, is ETGVTQSPTHLIKTRGQQVTLRCSSQSGHNTVSWYQQALGQGPQFIFQYYREEENGRGNFPPRFSGLQFPNYSSELNVNALELDDSALYLCASSYRTGRGNEQFFGPGTRLTVL.

This chain links TRBV24-1 with TRBJ2-5; the D is unclear. Trimming removed 5 bases from V and 2 bases from J, with 8 bases in between. This CDR3 spans 13 amino acids. CDR1 is KGHDR and CDR2 is SFDVKD in the germline V gene. This CDR3 reads CATSAGPQETQYF. The CDR3 DNA follows: TGTGCCACCAGTGCCGGACCACAAGAGACCCAGTACTTC.

This clonotype appeared a few times. The V and J genes are TRBV7-2 and TRBJ2-3; D call uncertain. The length of the CDR3 is 15 residues. Germline assignment: CDR1 SGHTA and CDR2 FQGNSA. V dropped 0 bases and J dropped 0 bases, with 7 bases sitting between them. In DNA, the CDR3 is TGTGCCAGCAGCTTAGCTAGTTTTAGCACAGATACGCAGTATTTT. It translates to CASSLASFSTDTQYF.